These 26 T cell receptor beta chains originate from one sample sequenced in a study of blood T cells in healthy people across ages. The second PCR ran about 6 to 12 cycles with a sample-barcoded 5' primer and J-beta primers. TCRdb recomputed calls from the 5' RACE reads with MiXCR, one row per CDR3 protein. The repertoire includes about 1.6 million distinct CDR3 sequences, 34% of them detected once, and approximately 10% sits in the top ten. Sequenced input: blood. These receptors were collected from a woman between 25 and 40 years old in good health.

This clonotype was counted between two and nine times. V gene TRBV25-1 combines with J gene TRBJ1-1, with D unclear. The CDR3 is 13 residues long. CDR1 is MGHDK and CDR2 is SYGVNS in the germline V gene. V gave up 4 bases and J gave up 1 base, with 7 bases separating them. CDR3 sequence (DNA): TGTGCCAGCAGTGTTCAGGCGAACACTGAAGCTTTCTTT. It translates to CASSVQANTEAFF.

A single count supports this clonotype. The chain couples TRBV12-3 or TRBV12-4 to TRBJ1-1, with TRBD1 matching over 7 bases. The CDR3 runs 15 residues. V lost 7 bases, J lost 0 bases, and 8 bases stayed unmatched. This CDR3 reads CASTPRGKVNTEAFF. The CDR3 bases are TGTGCCAGCACTCCCAGGGGGAAAGTGAACACTGAAGCTTTCTTT.

A few counts support this clonotype. The chain recombines TRBV7-9 with TRBJ2-2; D ambiguous. The germline CDR1 and CDR2 sequences are SEHNR and FQNEAQ (reference sequence). The V end lost 5 bases, the J end lost 4 bases, and 11 bases lay between the germline ends. The CDR3 consists of 14 residues. CDR3 region: CASSPDGPTGELFF. As DNA, the CDR3 is TGTGCCAGCAGCCCCGACGGACCCACCGGGGAGCTGTTTTTT.

This clonotype was observed many times. V is TRBV25-1 and J is TRBJ2-7, with TRBD1 matching 9 bases. V gave up 2 bases and J gave up 7 bases; unmatched junction bases: 6. CDR3 size: 14 residues. Germline CDR1 and CDR2: MGHDK and SYGVNS. In DNA form, the CDR3 reads TGTGCCAGCAGTGAAGGGACAGGGCTATGGGAGCAGTACTTC. It codes for CASSEGTGLWEQYF.

The V gene is TRBV7-3, the J gene TRBJ2-7; 8 nucleotides agree with TRBD2. The trim removed 11 bases at V and 6 bases at J, leaving 18 bases unmatched. Germline V gene sequence: CDR1 SGHTA, CDR2 FQGTGA. This CDR3 is built from 15 residues. CDR3 DNA sequence: TGTGCCGTCAGCCCGGGGGGGACGAATTGGCGCGAGCAGTACTTC. The encoded protein is CAVSPGGTNWREQYF.

J is TRBJ2-1 and V is TRBV9, with D perhaps given as TRBD1 or TRBD2 (5 bases each). Trimming pared 3 bases from V and 1 base from J, leaving 11 bases between. The CDR3 loop spans 15 amino acids. CDR1 and CDR2 (germline): SGDLS, YYNGEE. CDR3 loop: CASSAEGLSYNEQFF. CDR3 nucleotides: TGTGCCAGCAGCGCCGAGGGGCTATCCTACAATGAGCAGTTCTTC.

This clonotype has more than one count but fewer than ten. V usage is TRBV9 and J usage is TRBJ2-3; a weak D match, TRBD2 (6 bases). The CDR3 contains 15 residues. V lost 0 bases and J 7 bases, leaving 15 bases between the germline ends. Germline assignment: CDR1 SGDLS and CDR2 YYNGEE. DNA for the CDR3: TGTGCCAGCAGCGTAGAAGGACTATCCCCCAATACGCAGTATTTT. Translating gives CASSVEGLSPNTQYF.

The J gene is TRBJ2-5, the V gene TRBV12-3 or TRBV12-4, with D perhaps TRBD1 or TRBD2 (6 bases each). The V and J ends lost 3 bases and 2 bases respectively, with 16 bases between them. The CDR3 is 16 residues long. Here the CDR3 DNA reads TGTGCCAGCAGTTTTGTTCACGGGGGCGGTCAAGAGACCCAGTACTTC. Translating gives CASSFVHGGGQETQYF.

About this clonotype itself: One end of the junction is discordant with germline, which a read error may explain. The chain has TRBV10-3 and TRBJ2-5, with 7 positions matching TRBD1. From germline, CDR1 is ENHRY and CDR2 SYGVKD. The CDR3 length is 13 residues. The CDR3 sequence is CATERGQQETHYF. The CDR3 DNA reads as TGTGCCACAGAAAGGGGGCAGCAAGAGACCCACTACTTC.

This clonotype was seen a few times. The chain combines TRBV7-9 with TRBJ2-1, with D unclear. V was cut by 6 bases and J by 4 bases, with 13 bases left in between. CDR3 size: 14 residues. Germline V gives CDR1 SEHNR, CDR2 FQNEAQ (reference sequence). CDR3 loop: CASSALPGYNEQFF. CDR3 nucleotide sequence: TGTGCCAGCAGTGCTCTGCCCGGATACAATGAGCAGTTCTTC.

The CDR3 region has the DNA TGTGCCAGCAGCATGGGACTAGTGGCCGGGGAGCTGTTTTTT. Translation: CASSMGLVAGELFF. The gene calls are TRBV7-2 and TRBJ2-2, with TRBD2 matching 8 bases. The CDR3 totals 14 residues. Germline CDR1 SGHTA, CDR2 FQGNSA. J was trimmed by 6 bases and V by 5 bases; bases with no gene match: 5.

The V and J genes are TRBV27 and TRBJ2-5, with D possibly TRBD2 on 6 matching bases. V gave up 7 bases and J gave up 11 bases, with 26 bases separating them. Germline V gene sequence: CDR1 MNHEY, CDR2 SMNVEV (reference sequence). The CDR3 extends over 15 amino acids. CDR3 nucleotides: TGTGCCAGCACTTCACCCGGGACTCGTCGAGGGGAGCAGTACTTC. Encoded protein: CASTSPGTRRGEQYF.

The table lists this clonotype with a count of one. The junction shows a germline mismatch at one end, possibly a read error. V and J are TRBV14 and TRBJ2-5, with unresolved D. Germline assignment: CDR1 SGHDN and CDR2 FVKESK. The CDR3 runs 12 residues. CDR3 loop: CASSQVGPTRYF. The CDR3 DNA reads as TGTGCCAGCAGCCAGGTTGGCCCAACCCGGTACTTC.

This clonotype was counted a single time. A much larger clone lies one base from this, so it may be a read error. The rearrangement uses TRBV7-2 and TRBJ2-3, with D possibly called TRBD1 or TRBD2 (5 bases each). This CDR3 contains 16 residues. Germline CDR1 and CDR2: SGHTA and FQGNSA. In DNA, the CDR3 is TGTGCCAGCAGCTTACCCCTGTCCGGGACGGCAGATACGCGGTATTTT. Translating it yields CASSLPLSGTADTRYF.

The V and J genes are TRBV3-1 and TRBJ2-5; TRBD2 agrees at 10 bases. The CDR3 runs 17 residues. From germline, CDR1 is LGHDT and CDR2 YNNKEL (reference sequence). With V trimmed by 5 bases and J by 0 bases, 9 bases remained unmatched. The CDR3 DNA reads as TGTGCCAGCAGCTTTACACCTAGCGGGGGAAACCAAGAGACCCAGTACTTC. Its protein product is CASSFTPSGGNQETQYF.

Many counts were recorded for this clonotype. The rearrangement uses TRBV24-1 and TRBJ2-3; TRBD2 aligns across 8 bases. Germline CDR1 reads KGHDR; CDR2 reads SFDVKD. The junction had 15 bases not matched to a gene; V was cut back by 12 bases and J by 2 bases. The CDR3 has 16 residues. Written as DNA, the CDR3 is TGTGCCGCGTCGATTGCGGGAGGCCTTATCACAGATACGCAGTATTTT. It is translated as CAASIAGGLITDTQYF.

This clonotype has only a few counts. The gene calls are TRBV7-2 and TRBJ2-3; 7 bases fit TRBD1. The CDR3 runs 12 residues. The germline gives CDR1 SGHTA, CDR2 FQGNSA. V gave up 1 base and J gave up 10 bases; unmatched junction bases: 2. The CDR3 nucleotides are TGTGCCAGCAGCTTAGTAGGGGGCGCGCAGTATTTT. It encodes CASSLVGGAQYF.

This clonotype has more than one count but fewer than ten. The CDR3 nucleotides read TGCGCCAGCAGTGATGGGACAGGTGACGAGCAGTACTTC. It codes for CASSDGTGDEQYF. The V and J genes are TRBV10-1 and TRBJ2-7; the match to TRBD1 covers 8 bases. Per germline, CDR1 WNHNN and CDR2 SYGVQD (reference sequence). Trimming at V came to 3 bases and at J to 5 bases, leaving 3 bases not matched to a gene. The CDR3 has 13 residues.

This clonotype was seen a handful of times. This rearrangement joins TRBV24-1 to TRBJ2-7; D perhaps matches TRBD1 (6 bases). V lost 9 bases and J 5 bases, leaving 13 bases between the germline ends. The CDR3 runs to 12 residues. From germline, CDR1 is KGHDR and CDR2 SFDVKD. CDR3 bases: TGTGCCACCCAGGGGCCACGGGACGAGCAGTACTTC. It is translated as CATQGPRDEQYF.

This clonotype was observed at least ten times. This rearrangement joins TRBV29-1 to TRBJ1-2; 10 bases align to TRBD1. This CDR3 contains 12 residues. Trimming at V came to 5 bases and at J to 7 bases, leaving 4 bases not matched to a gene. Germline assignment: CDR1 SQVTM and CDR2 ANQGSEA. CDR3 DNA: TGCAGCGTTCGGGACAGGGGTACTGGCTACACCTTC. Amino acid sequence: CSVRDRGTGYTF.

The chain recombines TRBV20-1 with TRBJ2-1, with D perhaps TRBD1 or TRBD2 (5 bases each). Germline CDR1 reads DFQATT; CDR2 reads SNEGSKA (reference sequence). The V end was cut by 5 bases, the J end by 3 bases, with 14 bases between. This CDR3 region has 14 residues. CDR3 residues: CSAGAGTHYNEQFF. The CDR3 DNA sequence: TGCAGTGCTGGCGCCGGGACCCACTACAATGAGCAGTTCTTC.

This clonotype showed up just a few times. This chain links TRBV5-1 with TRBJ2-1; a weak D match, TRBD2 (5 bases). Trimming removed 4 bases from V and 8 bases from J, with 10 bases in between. Per the germline V gene, CDR1 is SGHRS and CDR2 is YFSETQ. CDR3 length: 12 amino acids. DNA for the CDR3: TGCGCCAGCAGCACGGGAAACGATGAGCAGTTCTTC. Its protein product is CASSTGNDEQFF.

The chain couples TRBV5-1 to TRBJ2-1; possibly TRBD1 for D (6 bases). Germline V gene sequence: CDR1 SGHRS, CDR2 YFSETQ. Trimming stripped 3 bases from V and 6 bases from J, with 16 bases between. This CDR3 spans 15 amino acids. CDR3 residues: CASSSPLQTGNEQFF. The CDR3 DNA reads as TGCGCCAGCAGCTCTCCCCTACAGACAGGCAATGAGCAGTTCTTC.

The sample holds a few counts of this clonotype. The rearrangement links TRBV15 to TRBJ2-7; the D gene is possibly TRBD1 (5 bases). Trimming pared 0 bases from V and 5 bases from J, leaving 8 bases between. Per the germline V gene, CDR1 is LNHNV and CDR2 is YYDKDF (reference sequence). CDR3 length equals 13 residues. CDR3 loop: CATSRDRQNEQYF. The CDR3 DNA follows: TGTGCCACCAGCAGAGACAGACAGAACGAGCAGTACTTC. Drawing the rest from reference TRBV15 and TRBJ2-7, the complete variable domain is DAMVIQNPRYQVTQFGKPVTLSCSQTLNHNVMYWYQQKSSQAPKLLFHYYDKDFNNEADTPDNFQSRRPNTSFCFLDIRSPGLGDTAMYLCATSRDRQNEQYFGPGTRLTVT.

This clonotype showed up just a few times. One junction end disagrees with the germline gene, perhaps due to a read error. This sequence joins TRBV28 and TRBJ2-7; D gene ambiguous. CDR1 and CDR2 from the germline V gene are MDHEN and SYDVKM. CDR3 length: 12 residues. The CDR3 protein is CATTENSHEQYF. As DNA, the CDR3 is TGTGCCACAACAGAAAACTCCCACGAGCAGTACTTC.

The chain combines TRBV2 with TRBJ1-2; D is ambiguous. The CDR3 is made up of 13 amino acids. Per the germline V gene, CDR1 is SNHLY and CDR2 is FYNNEI. The ends were cut back, 3 bases at V and 8 bases at J, with 13 bases in the middle. The CDR3 sequence is CASSEGLVVGYTF. The DNA for the CDR3 is TGTGCCAGCAGTGAGGGTCTTGTCGTAGGCTACACCTTC. Based on the CDR3 plus reference TRBV2 and TRBJ1-2, the full variable domain is EPEVTQTPSHQVTQMGQEVILRCVPISNHLYFYWYRQILGQKVEFLVSFYNNEISEKSEIFDDQFSVERPDGSNFTLKIRSTKLEDSAMYFCASSEGLVVGYTFGSGTRLTVV.